The 24 T cell receptor beta chains listed next were all sequenced from one sample in a study of cytomegalovirus exposure and HLA in healthy donors. Primers included in the PCR were 60 Vbeta and 13 Jbeta primers. Assay used: immunoSEQ multiplex PCR; TCRdb lists only in-frame clones, some missing. This table holds 130,000 to 150,000 clones, nearly 80% found once. Source material: PBMCs. All receptors come from a man aged 35 to 55 in good health and CMV-seropositive.

In this sample, this clone turned up a few times. The chain carries TRBV28 and TRBJ2-6; the match to TRBD1 covers 7 bases. Germline V gives CDR1 MDHEN, CDR2 SYDVKM. This CDR3 comprises 15 residues. V dropped 8 bases and J dropped 0; count of bases not matched to a gene: 4. CDR3 sequence (DNA): TGTGCCAGCGGGGACAGAAGCTCTGGGGCCAACGTCCTGACTTTC. As protein: CASGDRSSGANVLTF.

The genes are TRBV27 and TRBJ1-2; D not certain. This CDR3 is 14 amino acids long. Between the trimmed V and J ends, which lost 0 bases and 1 base, there was a span of 6 bases. The germline gives CDR1 MNHEY, CDR2 SMNVEV (reference sequence). The CDR3 region is CASSLSQYNYGYTF. The CDR3 DNA reads as TGTGCCAGCAGTTTATCCCAGTATAACTATGGCTACACCTTC.

V is TRBV19 and J is TRBJ2-5; the D gene is possibly TRBD2 (6 bases). The DNA matches TRBJ2-7 better at its end, which makes the J call doubtful. Germline CDR1 is LNHDA and CDR2 is SQIVND (reference sequence). The CDR3 extends over 12 amino acids. DNA for the CDR3: TGTGCCAGTAGTACGGGAGACCGCGAGCAGTACTTC. It is translated as CASSTGDREQYF.

With respect to this clone: The same CDR3 also results from other DNA sequences found in this sample. The chain joins TRBV5-1 to TRBJ1-4, with 8 positions matching TRBD1. The V gene end was trimmed by 2 bases and the J gene end by 8 bases; junction bases not matched to a gene: 5. Germline values: CDR1 SGHRS, CDR2 YFSETQ. This CDR3 is built from 14 residues. The CDR3 loop is CASSFGQGGEKLFF. CDR3 nucleotides: TGCGCCAGCAGCTTCGGACAGGGAGGAGAAAAACTGTTTTTT. Filled out from reference TRBV5-1 and TRBJ1-4, the complete variable domain reads KAGVTQTPRYLIKTRGQQVTLSCSPISGHRSVSWYQQTPGQGLQFLFEYFSETQRNKGNFPGRFSGRQFSNSRSEMNVSTLELGDSALYLCASSFGQGGEKLFFGSGTQLSVL.

The chain joins TRBV9 to TRBJ1-1; TRBD1 agrees at 10 bases. The V gene's germline CDR1 is SGDLS and CDR2 YYNGEE. The V gene end was trimmed by 2 bases and the J gene end by 5 bases; junction bases not matched to a gene: 9. This CDR3 region has 16 residues. The CDR3 nucleotides are TGTGCCAGCAGCGTCGGAGTCGGGACAGGGGAAACTGAAGCTTTCTTT. Translation gives CASSVGVGTGETEAFF.

The chain couples TRBV5-1 to TRBJ2-5, with D uncertain. The J call may be wrong; the DNA end is better matched by TRBJ2-7. This CDR3 spans 12 amino acids. Looked up from germline, CDR1 is SGHRS and CDR2 is YFSETQ. CDR3 DNA sequence: TGCGCCAGCAGCTCCCAGGCCTACGAGCAGTACTTC. Protein product: CASSSQAYEQYF.

Concerning this clone: At one of its ends the junction is not consistent with the germline gene, which may arise from a read error. The rearrangement links TRBV7-9 to TRBJ2-3; 9 nucleotides agree with TRBD2. This CDR3 has 16 amino acids. CDR1 is SEHNR, CDR2 FQNEAQ, per germline (reference sequence). The CDR3 loop is CSSSYPSGTSTDTQYF. In nucleotides, the CDR3 is TGTTCCAGCAGCTATCCTAGCGGGACGAGCACAGATACGCAGTATTTT.

The chain employs TRBV6-1 and TRBJ2-7; no reliable D call. V was pared by 5 bases and J by 2 bases, with 10 bases between. This CDR3 is 13 amino acids long. Germline V gene data show CDR1 as MNHNS and CDR2 as SASEGT. The CDR3 here is CASSTLSPYEQYF. In DNA form, the CDR3 reads TGTGCCAGCAGTACCTTGAGTCCCTACGAGCAGTACTTC.

The rearrangement joins TRBV6-4 to TRBJ2-1; 7 bases map to TRBD2. CDR3 length: 14 residues. Losses at the gene ends were 6 bases for V and 10 bases for J; bases not matched to a gene: 12. From germline, CDR1 is MRHNA and CDR2 SNTAGT. The CDR3 DNA reads as TGTGCCAGCAGAAAAACTAGCGCCGTGGTGGAGCAGTTCTTC. Its translation is CASRKTSAVVEQFF.

The chain carries TRBV18 and TRBJ2-1; no definite D call. The CDR3 runs to 19 residues. The germline V gene has CDR1 KGHSH and CDR2 LQKENI. Between the trimmed V and J ends, which lost 0 bases and 1 base, there was a span of 19 bases. CDR3 nucleotides: TGTGCCAGCTCACCACCGGGTTTAGGCGGCGGAGAGTCCTACAATGAGCAGTTCTTC. It is translated as CASSPPGLGGGESYNEQFF. The entire variable domain, with the rest obtained from reference TRBV18 and TRBJ2-1, is as follows: NAGVMQNPRHLVRRRGQEARLRCSPMKGHSHVYWYRQLPEEGLKFMVYLQKENIIDESGMPKERFSAEFPKEGPSILRIQQVVRGDSAAYFCASSPPGLGGGESYNEQFFGPGTRLTVL.

The rearrangement joins TRBV18 to TRBJ2-6, with D maybe TRBD1 (6 bases). In germline, CDR1 is KGHSH, CDR2 LQKENI. The CDR3 is 18 residues long. V lost 4 bases to trimming and J lost 3 bases, with 19 bases between them. The CDR3 DNA follows: TGTGCCAGCTCACTAAACCTAGCCAGGGGTGATGGGGCCAACGTCCTGACTTTC. This sequence encodes CASSLNLARGDGANVLTF.

Of note for this clone: This same CDR3 is encoded by further DNA sequences in the sample. V is TRBV11-3 and J is TRBJ2-7, with 7 bases identical to TRBD1. CDR1 and CDR2 from the germline V gene are SGHNT and YENEEA. The trim removed 5 bases at V and 3 bases at J, leaving 1 base unmatched. The CDR3 is made up of 12 amino acids. The CDR3 region is CASSRDSYEQYF. CDR3 in DNA: TGTGCCAGCAGCCGGGACAGCTACGAGCAGTACTTC.

The rearrangement uses TRBV5-4 and TRBJ2-3, with a tentative D call TRBD1 (7 bases). Germline assignment: CDR1 SGHNT and CDR2 YYREEE (reference sequence). V was pared by 3 bases and J by 1 base, with 12 bases between. The CDR3 consists of 15 residues. The CDR3 nucleotides are TGTGCCAGCAGCTGGGGGGACAGAGGCACAGATACGCAGTATTTT. Encoded protein: CASSWGDRGTDTQYF.

The V call is TRBV7-8, the J call TRBJ2-2; no firm D call. Germline V gene sequence: CDR1 SGHVS, CDR2 FQNEAQ. This CDR3 has 17 residues. Trimming removed 4 bases at V and 0 bases at J, with 15 bases between. The CDR3 nucleotides are TGTGCCAGCAGCTATCAGCTTCGGGTCTCGAACACCGGGGAGCTGTTTTTT. This translates into CASSYQLRVSNTGELFF.

J is TRBJ2-7 and V is TRBV5-4; D might be TRBD1 (6 bases). The CDR3 sequence is 14 residues long. The ends were cut back, 3 bases at V and 5 bases at J, with 15 bases in the middle. Germline V gene data show CDR1 as SGHNT and CDR2 as YYREEE (reference sequence). CDR3 DNA: TGTGCCAGCAGCTCTTCTATGGGGGCGAACGAGCAGTACTTC. Its protein product is CASSSSMGANEQYF.

The chain links TRBV6-1 to TRBJ1-6; D not certain. This CDR3 spans 14 amino acids. Germline V gene data show CDR1 as MNHNS and CDR2 as SASEGT. Trimming took off 10 bases at V and 0 bases at J, with 10 bases between the two ends. The CDR3 nucleotides are TGTGCCACCGAAACAGCCTCCTATAATTCACCCCTCCACTTT. Its protein product is CATETASYNSPLHF.

CDR3 nucleotides: TGTGCCAGCAGCGTAGCCCCCACAGCGAACACTGAAGCTTTCTTT. Translating gives CASSVAPTANTEAFF. The chain carries TRBV9 and TRBJ1-1; D is unclear. V gave up 0 bases and J gave up 1 base, with 10 bases separating them. The germline V gene encodes CDR1 SGDLS and CDR2 YYNGEE. The CDR3 runs 15 residues.

This clone was seen just once. The rearrangement joins TRBV28 to TRBJ2-5; 10 nucleotides align to TRBD1. The J call may be mistaken, given a closer DNA end match to TRBJ2-7. Germline CDR1 and CDR2: MDHEN and SYDVKM. This CDR3 contains 15 residues. The CDR3 protein is CASRPTGTGAYEQYF. Written as DNA, the CDR3 is TGTGCCAGCAGACCGACAGGGACAGGGGCCTACGAGCAGTACTTC.

The rearrangement joins TRBV10-3 to TRBJ1-5; TRBD1 aligns across 7 bases. Per the germline V gene, CDR1 is ENHRY and CDR2 is SYGVKD. V lost 10 bases, J lost 6 bases, and 18 bases stayed unmatched. The CDR3 is 16 amino acids. DNA of the CDR3: TGTGCCACGTTTATTAAAGACAGGGCTCATGGTCAGCCCCAGCATTTT. Residues: CATFIKDRAHGQPQHF.

The chain uses TRBV30 and TRBJ1-2; no clear D gene. The CDR3 contains 12 residues. Germline CDR1 GTSNPN, CDR2 SVGIG (reference sequence). Trimming took off 2 bases at V and 13 bases at J, with 17 bases between the two ends. CDR3 sequence: CAWSPNFAASTF. The CDR3 DNA is TGTGCCTGGAGTCCTAATTTTGCGGCCTCCACCTTC.

This chain joins TRBV28 and TRBJ1-6, with D unresolved. There are 17 residues in the CDR3. CDR1 and CDR2 (germline): MDHEN, SYDVKM. V was cut by 4 bases and J by 0 bases, with 13 bases left in between. The CDR3 DNA reads TGTGCCAGCAGTTCAGCACAGTTAAGCTCCTATAATTCACCCCTCCACTTT. Translation gives CASSSAQLSSYNSPLHF. Filled out from reference TRBV28 and TRBJ1-6, the complete variable domain reads DVKVTQSSRYLVKRTGEKVFLECVQDMDHENMFWYRQDPGLGLRLIYFSYDVKMKEKGDIPEGYSVSREKKERFSLILESASTNQTSMYLCASSSAQLSSYNSPLHFGNGTRLTVT.

This sequence joins TRBV28 and TRBJ2-7; the match to TRBD2 covers 7 bases. Germline CDR1 and CDR2: MDHEN and SYDVKM. V shed 2 bases, J shed 1 base, and the junction held 5 bases outside the gene matches. The CDR3 covers 15 residues. The chain's CDR3 is CASSLPAGPSYEQYF. The CDR3 DNA sequence: TGTGCCAGCAGTTTACCAGCGGGACCTTCCTACGAGCAGTACTTC.

V is TRBV7-9 and J is TRBJ2-2, with a possible D match to TRBD1 (6 bases). The CDR3 runs 14 residues. CDR1 SEHNR and CDR2 FQNEAQ come from the germline V gene (reference sequence). Deletions cut 7 bases from V and 6 bases from J, with 15 bases between. This CDR3 reads CASNPGVDAGELFF. The CDR3 bases are TGTGCCAGCAACCCAGGGGTTGACGCCGGGGAGCTGTTTTTT.

The chain links TRBV6-1 to TRBJ2-2, with 7 nucleotides matching TRBD1. The CDR3 is 15 amino acids. Trimming at V came to 7 bases and at J to 5 bases, leaving 10 bases not matched to a gene. CDR1 and CDR2 from the germline V gene are MNHNS and SASEGT. The CDR3 loop is CASTRDRVGTGELFF. The CDR3 coding sequence is TGTGCCAGCACTCGAGACAGGGTAGGGACCGGGGAGCTGTTTTTT.